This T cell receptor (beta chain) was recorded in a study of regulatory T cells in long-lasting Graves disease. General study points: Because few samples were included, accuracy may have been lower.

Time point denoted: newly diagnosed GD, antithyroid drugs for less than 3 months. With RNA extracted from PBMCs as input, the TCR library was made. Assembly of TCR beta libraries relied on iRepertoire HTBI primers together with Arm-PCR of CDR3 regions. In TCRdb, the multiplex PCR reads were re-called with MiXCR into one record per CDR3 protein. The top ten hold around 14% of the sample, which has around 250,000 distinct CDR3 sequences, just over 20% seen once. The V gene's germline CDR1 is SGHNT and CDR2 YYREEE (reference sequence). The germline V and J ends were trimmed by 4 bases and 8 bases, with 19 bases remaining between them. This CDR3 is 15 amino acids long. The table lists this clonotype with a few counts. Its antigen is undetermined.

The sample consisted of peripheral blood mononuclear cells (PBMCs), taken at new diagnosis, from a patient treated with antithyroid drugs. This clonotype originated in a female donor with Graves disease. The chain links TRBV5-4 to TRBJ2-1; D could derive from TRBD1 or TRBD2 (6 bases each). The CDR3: CASSLAGLAGDEQFF. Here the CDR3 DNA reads TGTGCCAGCAGCCTGGCGGGACTCGCAGGGGATGAGCAGTTCTTC.